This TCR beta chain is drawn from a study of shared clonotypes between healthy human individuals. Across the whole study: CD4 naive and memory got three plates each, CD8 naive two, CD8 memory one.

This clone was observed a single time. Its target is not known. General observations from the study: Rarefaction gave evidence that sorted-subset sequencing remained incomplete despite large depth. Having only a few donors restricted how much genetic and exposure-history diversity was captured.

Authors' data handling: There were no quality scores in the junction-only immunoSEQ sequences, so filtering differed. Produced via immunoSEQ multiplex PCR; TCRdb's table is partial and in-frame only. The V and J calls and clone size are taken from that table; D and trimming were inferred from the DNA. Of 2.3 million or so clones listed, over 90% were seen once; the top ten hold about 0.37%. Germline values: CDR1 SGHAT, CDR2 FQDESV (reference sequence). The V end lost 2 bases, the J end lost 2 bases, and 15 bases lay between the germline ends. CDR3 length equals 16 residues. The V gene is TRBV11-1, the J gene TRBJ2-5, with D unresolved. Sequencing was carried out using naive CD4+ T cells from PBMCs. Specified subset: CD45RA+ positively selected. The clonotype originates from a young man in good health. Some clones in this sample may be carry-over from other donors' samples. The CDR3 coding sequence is TGTGCCAGCAGCTTATACATGAGCCCGGTTCAAGAGACCCAGTACTTC. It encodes CASSLYMSPVQETQYF.